Shown below are 22 T cell receptor beta chains from a single sample sequenced in a study of response to subunit inactivated influenza vaccine. Via MiXCR, TCRdb re-called the RT-PCR reads, giving one row per CDR3 protein. The sample includes about 520,000 distinct CDR3 sequences, less than 30% of them seen just once. The sequencing used CD4+ T cells sorted from PBMCs, collected 4 to 6 days after vaccination. The receptors were sampled from a man aged 50 or older who received an inactivated influenza vaccine.

Only a few counts were recorded for this clonotype. The chain links TRBV5-1 to TRBJ2-4, with TRBD1 as a possible D gene (6 bases). CDR1 is SGHRS, CDR2 YFSETQ, per germline. The CDR3 runs 14 residues. With 0 bases removed from V and 7 bases from J, the gap between germline ends came to 11 bases. The CDR3 loop reads CASSLGQAENIQYF. CDR3 DNA: TGCGCCAGCAGCTTGGGACAGGCTGAGAACATTCAGTACTTC.

The chain links TRBV18 to TRBJ2-7; D is unclear. The CDR3 totals 12 residues. CDR1 and CDR2 from the germline V gene are KGHSH and LQKENI. V lost 3 bases and J lost 9, with 12 bases in between. The CDR3 DNA follows: TGTGCCAGCTCACCGGACCCCGACGGGCAGTACTTC. Translation gives CASSPDPDGQYF.

This clonotype was recorded many times. The chain recombines TRBV12-3 or TRBV12-4 with TRBJ2-7; perhaps TRBD2 as D (5 bases). This CDR3 spans 14 amino acids. V lost 1 base to trimming and J lost 1 base, with 8 bases between them. This CDR3 reads CASSLEQRSYEQYF. In nucleotides, the CDR3 is TGTGCCAGCAGTTTAGAACAGCGGTCCTACGAGCAGTACTTC.

This clonotype was detected many times. The chain recombines TRBV29-1 with TRBJ2-5; tentative D call: TRBD1 (5 bases). V was cut by 7 bases and J by 4 bases, with 16 bases left in between. The CDR3 extends over 13 amino acids. Germline V gene lookup returns CDR1 SQVTM and CDR2 ANQGSEA. The CDR3 coding sequence is TGCAGCGCCTCCCGGGTCCAGGGAGAGACCCAGTACTTC. This sequence encodes CSASRVQGETQYF.

The sample holds a few counts of this clonotype. The rearrangement uses TRBV7-9 and TRBJ2-3; D unresolved. The V gene's germline CDR1 is SEHNR and CDR2 FQNEAQ (reference sequence). V lost 5 bases and J 0 bases, leaving 9 bases between the germline ends. This CDR3 has 14 amino acids. The CDR3 DNA follows: TGTGCCAGCAGCGCCCGGGTTAGCACAGATACGCAGTATTTT. Translated: CASSARVSTDTQYF.

There are many counts of this clonotype. The chain links TRBV5-1 to TRBJ1-1; TRBD1 might be the D (5 bases). The CDR3 has 13 residues. Germline loops: CDR1 SGHRS, CDR2 YFSETQ. V dropped 5 bases and J dropped 1 base, with 9 bases sitting between them. The CDR3 here is CASRNTGNTEAFF. As DNA, the CDR3 is TGCGCCAGCAGGAACACAGGGAACACTGAAGCTTTCTTT.

This clonotype showed up just a few times. The rearrangement links TRBV5-1 to TRBJ2-7; D ambiguous. V dropped 4 bases and J dropped 5 bases, with 7 bases sitting between them. The CDR3 runs 11 residues. In germline, CDR1 is SGHRS, CDR2 YFSETQ. The CDR3 is CASSTEDEQYF. The CDR3 DNA is TGCGCCAGCAGCACAGAAGACGAGCAGTACTTC.

This rearrangement joins TRBV12-3 or TRBV12-4 to TRBJ2-2; the D is unclear. Deletions cut 8 bases from V and 6 bases from J, with 13 bases between. The CDR3 has 13 residues. The CDR3 loop reads CASRMMGPGELFF. CDR3 sequence (DNA): TGTGCCAGCCGAATGATGGGTCCCGGGGAGCTGTTTTTT.

This chain uses TRBV14 with TRBJ2-2; D call uncertain. This CDR3 has 12 residues. V gave up 4 bases and J gave up 6 bases, with 6 bases separating them. Looked up from germline, CDR1 is SGHDN and CDR2 is FVKESK. Here the CDR3 DNA reads TGTGCCAGCAGCCGGGTGGCCGGGGAGCTGTTTTTT. This translates into CASSRVAGELFF.

There are a few counts of this clonotype. CDR3 sequence (DNA): TGCAGTGCTGCAAGGGAGGGAAATCAGTTCTTC. Translation gives CSAAREGNQFF. V and J are TRBV20-1 and TRBJ2-1; 7 positions match TRBD2. Germline V gene data show CDR1 as DFQATT and CDR2 as SNEGSKA (reference sequence). V was pared by 5 bases and J by 13 bases, with 8 bases of the junction left unmatched. This CDR3 is 11 amino acids long.

This clonotype was seen only a few times. This chain links TRBV28 with TRBJ2-7; D tentatively reads TRBD1 or TRBD2 (5 bases each). There are 14 residues in the CDR3. Between the trimmed V and J ends, which lost 1 base and 7 bases, there was a span of 14 bases. In germline, CDR1 is MDHEN, CDR2 SYDVKM. The CDR3 sequence: CASSLLGTSGEQYF. The CDR3 DNA follows: TGTGCCAGCAGTTTATTGGGGACCTCGGGGGAGCAGTACTTC.

Only a few counts were recorded for this clonotype. For the CDR3, the DNA is TGTGCCAGCAGCCAAATGAACATTCAGTACTTC. This translates into CASSQMNIQYF. The gene calls are TRBV3-1 and TRBJ2-4; no firm D call. The CDR3 has 11 amino acids. Trimming pared 2 bases from V and 7 bases from J, leaving 3 bases between. Germline V gene lookup returns CDR1 LGHDT and CDR2 YNNKEL (reference sequence).

This clonotype turned up a few times. The chain joins TRBV6-5 to TRBJ2-6; 11 bases are a match to TRBD1. Trimming removed 2 bases from V and 1 base from J; junction bases left unmatched: 4. The CDR3 sequence is 18 residues long. Germline values: CDR1 MNHEY, CDR2 SVGAGI. CDR3 loop: CASSYAGTGGSGANVLTF. Written as DNA, the CDR3 is TGTGCCAGCAGTTACGCCGGGACAGGGGGATCTGGGGCCAACGTCCTGACTTTC.

This clonotype was detected a few times. This rearrangement joins TRBV5-1 to TRBJ2-5; D call uncertain. Deletions cut 0 bases from V and 4 bases from J, with 7 bases between. The CDR3 extends over 13 amino acids. CDR1 is SGHRS, CDR2 YFSETQ, per germline. This CDR3 is CASSLAETETQYF. CDR3 sequence (DNA): TGCGCCAGCAGCTTGGCAGAAACAGAGACCCAGTACTTC.

V usage is TRBV6-5 and J usage is TRBJ2-7, with 11 bases that match TRBD2. V lost 0 bases, J lost 3 bases, and 7 bases stayed unmatched. The CDR3 is made up of 17 amino acids. Germline V gene data show CDR1 as MNHEY and CDR2 as SVGAGI. The CDR3 loop reads CASSYSNPGLADYEQYF. As DNA, the CDR3 is TGTGCCAGCAGTTACTCGAATCCGGGACTAGCGGACTACGAGCAGTACTTC.

The chain employs TRBV24-1 and TRBJ2-5; TRBD1 matches at 8 bases. Trimming removed 3 bases from V and 4 bases from J; junction bases left unmatched: 9. Germline CDR1 is KGHDR and CDR2 is SFDVKD. This CDR3 region has 16 residues. The CDR3 region has the DNA TGTGCCACCAGTGATCGAGGACAGGGTTTGGGAGAGACCCAGTACTTC. Translating it yields CATSDRGQGLGETQYF.

This clonotype was seen a few times. V and J are TRBV6-2 or TRBV6-3 and TRBJ2-7; the D gene could be TRBD1 or TRBD2 (5 bases each). V gave up 6 bases and J gave up 4 bases, with 13 bases separating them. The CDR3 has 13 residues. Germline V gives CDR1 MNHEY, CDR2 SVGEGT. The CDR3 loop reads CASSDGWGYEQYF. The DNA for the CDR3 is TGTGCCAGCAGCGACGGCTGGGGGTACGAGCAGTACTTC.

This clonotype was seen only a few times. This chain uses TRBV5-1 with TRBJ2-1; 9 bases are shared with TRBD2. J was trimmed by 5 bases and V by 4 bases; bases with no gene match: 7. The germline V gene encodes CDR1 SGHRS and CDR2 YFSETQ. The CDR3 runs to 15 residues. The CDR3 region has the DNA TGCGCCAGCAGCCCCATGACTAGCGGAAACAATGAGCAGTTCTTC. Translating gives CASSPMTSGNNEQFF.

The table lists this clonotype with a few counts. This chain links TRBV29-1 with TRBJ2-1; TRBD1 might be the D (6 bases). The V gene lost 3 bases and the J gene lost 4 bases, with 10 bases spanning the gap. Germline V gives CDR1 SQVTM, CDR2 ANQGSEA. The CDR3 extends over 13 amino acids. CDR3 amino acids: CSVDSRGYNEQFF. CDR3 DNA: TGCAGCGTTGATTCTAGGGGGTACAATGAGCAGTTCTTC.

V is TRBV29-1 and J is TRBJ2-3, with 7 bases that match TRBD2. The CDR3 sequence is 15 residues long. CDR1 is SQVTM and CDR2 is ANQGSEA in the germline V gene. V dropped 3 bases and J dropped 1; count of bases not matched to a gene: 7. This chain's CDR3 is CSVERGRAGTDTQYF. CDR3 coding DNA: TGCAGCGTTGAGCGAGGGAGGGCCGGCACAGATACGCAGTATTTT.

This chain joins TRBV18 and TRBJ2-1; a possible D gene is TRBD2 (6 bases). V was shortened by 1 base and J by 3 bases, with 13 bases between the two germline ends. Looked up from germline, CDR1 is KGHSH and CDR2 is LQKENI. The CDR3 loop spans 16 amino acids. The CDR3 DNA sequence: TGTGCCAGCTCACCACTTTCAGGAGGGGACTACAATGAGCAGTTCTTC. This encodes CASSPLSGGDYNEQFF.

The rearrangement links TRBV4-2 to TRBJ2-7; D not certain. Trimming left V 0 bases short and J 6 bases short, with 12 bases between. Germline CDR1 LGHNA, CDR2 YNFKEQ. This CDR3 region has 14 residues. This CDR3 reads CASSQEVAPSEQYF. CDR3 nucleotides: TGTGCCAGCAGCCAAGAGGTAGCCCCCTCCGAGCAGTACTTC.